Below are 19 T cell receptor beta chains sequenced from a single sample in a study of blood T cell repertoires in COVID-19. TCRdb's table, derived via immunoSEQ multiplex PCR, lists solely in-frame clones and lacks some. The table lists tens of thousands of clones, roughly 86% of them singletons. The material sequenced was peripheral blood. The source of these receptors is a man aged 50-60 years with acute or convalescent COVID-19.

The gene calls are TRBV6-4 and TRBJ1-1; 8 bases match TRBD1. The CDR3 is 13 amino acids. Trimming at V came to 6 bases and at J to 4 bases, leaving 4 bases not matched to a gene. The germline gives CDR1 MRHNA, CDR2 SNTAGT. CDR3 coding DNA: TGTGCCAGCAGCGAACAGGGGGGCACTGAAGCTTTCTTT. The encoded protein is CASSEQGGTEAFF.

This chain uses TRBV21-1 with TRBJ1-4; TRBD1, the D gene given by the table, was not confirmed from the DNA. TRBV21-1 is a recognized pseudogene. The CDR3 is 16 amino acids. CDR3 coding DNA: TGTGCCAGCAGCAAAGTGACAGGACGGAGGAATGAAAAACTGTTTTTT. This codes for CASSKVTGRRNEKLFF.

The chain couples TRBV2 to TRBJ1-4, with 8 nucleotides matching TRBD1. This CDR3 is 15 amino acids long. After removal of 4 bases from V and 4 bases from J, the junction contained 5 bases not matched to a gene. Germline assignment: CDR1 SNHLY and CDR2 FYNNEI. The CDR3 DNA follows: TGTGCCAGCAGTGTGTTCGGACAGGGTAATGAAAAACTGTTTTTT. Its translation is CASSVFGQGNEKLFF.

The rearrangement links TRBV6-6 to TRBJ1-5; D remains ambiguous. Germline V gene data show CDR1 as MNHNY and CDR2 as SVGAGI (reference sequence). The CDR3 is 12 residues long. The V and J ends lost 6 bases and 9 bases respectively, with 12 bases between them. CDR3 amino acids: CASRAGPGPQHF. CDR3 nucleotides: TGTGCCAGCAGGGCGGGTCCCGGGCCCCAGCATTTT.

This chain connects TRBV14 to TRBJ2-1, with 7 bases that match TRBD2. CDR3 length: 17 amino acids. Germline V gene lookup returns CDR1 SGHDN and CDR2 FVKESK. The V segment lost 4 bases and the J segment 6 bases; nucleotides outside the gene matches: 15. Written as DNA, the CDR3 is TGTGCCAGCAGCCCCCGTTACCGGGACTATTCCCGCAATGAGCAGTTCTTC. Amino acid sequence: CASSPRYRDYSRNEQFF.

The chain joins TRBV10-2 to TRBJ2-5, with D perhaps matching TRBD2 (5 bases). The length of the CDR3 is 15 residues. V was shortened by 4 bases and J by 0 bases, with 12 bases between the two germline ends. In germline, CDR1 is WSHSY, CDR2 SAAADI. CDR3 protein: CASSGRTGNQETQYF. The CDR3 DNA sequence: TGCGCCAGCAGTGGGCGGACGGGAAACCAAGAGACCCAGTACTTC.

V gene TRBV6-5 combines with J gene TRBJ2-7; TRBD2 matches 15 bases. CDR1 is MNHEY and CDR2 is SVGAGI in the germline V gene. V was clipped by 2 bases and J by 9 bases; unmatched bases: 5. There are 15 residues in the CDR3. As DNA, the CDR3 is TGTGCCAGCAGTTACCCCCCGGGACTAGCGGGGGGGCAGTACTTC. Translation: CASSYPPGLAGGQYF.

In this sample, this clone turned up once. The rearrangement links TRBV15 to TRBJ1-2; 10 positions agree with TRBD1. The CDR3 is 16 amino acids. V shed 0 bases, J shed 0 bases, and the junction held 1 base outside the gene matches. CDR1 and CDR2 from the germline V gene are LNHNV and YYDKDF (reference sequence). CDR3 sequence: CATSREGTGANYGYTF. The DNA for the CDR3 is TGTGCCACCAGCAGAGAGGGGACAGGGGCTAACTATGGCTACACCTTC.

The rearrangement links TRBV7-9 to TRBJ2-3; D is perhaps TRBD1 (5 bases). Germline assignment: CDR1 SEHNR and CDR2 FQNEAQ (reference sequence). This CDR3 comprises 13 residues. The germline V and J ends were trimmed by 3 bases and 4 bases, with 8 bases remaining between them. The CDR3 nucleotides read TGTGCCAGCAGCTTTGGGGCGGCAGATACGCAGTATTTT. Its translation: CASSFGAADTQYF.

This chain uses TRBV5-1 with TRBJ2-1; D is ambiguous. Trimming removed 2 bases from V and 5 bases from J, with 2 bases in between. In germline, CDR1 is SGHRS, CDR2 YFSETQ. This CDR3 is built from 11 residues. CDR3 sequence reads: CASSFNNEQFF. CDR3 bases: TGCGCCAGCAGCTTTAACAATGAGCAGTTCTTC.

This chain joins TRBV5-1 and TRBJ1-6; maybe TRBD1 (6 bases). The CDR3 length is 14 residues. Germline CDR1 is SGHRS and CDR2 is YFSETQ. V was pared by 4 bases and J by 5 bases, with 10 bases between. CDR3 in DNA: TGCGCCAGCAGCCCGACAGGTCATAATTCACCCCTCCACTTT. Protein: CASSPTGHNSPLHF.

The chain couples TRBV18 to TRBJ1-5, with 9 bases matching TRBD1. Unmatched junction bases numbered 7, after V lost 3 bases and J lost 7 bases. In germline, CDR1 is KGHSH, CDR2 LQKENI. The CDR3 length is 15 residues. As DNA, the CDR3 is TGTGCCAGCTCACCGGGGACAGGGATGCGGCAGCCCCAGCATTTT. The encoded protein is CASSPGTGMRQPQHF.

The count of this clone is one. J is TRBJ2-3 and V is TRBV4-1, with 9 bases matching TRBD1. The germline gives CDR1 MGHRA, CDR2 YSYEKL. This CDR3 comprises 17 residues. V lost 0 bases to trimming and J lost 2 bases; unmatched junction nucleotides: 6. CDR3 protein: CASSQDPGTGITDTQYF. The CDR3 DNA follows: TGCGCCAGCAGCCAAGATCCCGGGACAGGGATCACAGATACGCAGTATTTT.

This chain connects TRBV5-6 to TRBJ2-1, with D perhaps matching TRBD1 (6 bases). Trimming stripped 3 bases from V and 6 bases from J, with 19 bases between. This CDR3 comprises 16 residues. Germline V lookup: CDR1 SGHDT, CDR2 YYEEEE. The CDR3 sequence: CASSWGSGDSINEQFF. In nucleotides, the CDR3 is TGTGCCAGCAGCTGGGGTTCAGGGGATAGTATCAATGAGCAGTTCTTC.

CDR3 in DNA: TGCGCCAGCAGCTTATACAGGGCTGCTGGAAACACCATATATTTT. Translation: CASSLYRAAGNTIYF. V is TRBV5-1 and J is TRBJ1-3, with D tentatively TRBD1 (6 bases). The CDR3 extends over 15 amino acids. Trimming stripped 2 bases from V and 2 bases from J, with 11 bases between. Germline V CDR1 and CDR2: SGHRS, YFSETQ. Combining the CDR3 with reference TRBV5-1 and TRBJ1-3 gives the whole variable domain KAGVTQTPRYLIKTRGQQVTLSCSPISGHRSVSWYQQTPGQGLQFLFEYFSETQRNKGNFPGRFSGRQFSNSRSEMNVSTLELGDSALYLCASSLYRAAGNTIYFGEGSWLTVV.

This clone was detected a few times. V is TRBV24-1 and J is TRBJ2-1; tentatively, D is TRBD2 (5 bases). Germline V CDR1 and CDR2: KGHDR, SFDVKD. V lost 3 bases and J 4 bases, leaving 15 bases between the germline ends. This CDR3 is 16 amino acids long. The CDR3 region is CATSDQHRERYNEQFF. The DNA of the CDR3 is TGTGCCACCAGTGATCAGCACCGGGAACGGTACAATGAGCAGTTCTTC.

The rearrangement uses TRBV9 and TRBJ2-1; D might be TRBD1 (6 bases). Trimming took 3 bases from V and 7 from J, leaving 20 bases between them. CDR3 length equals 16 residues. The germline CDR1 and CDR2 sequences are SGDLS and YYNGEE. The CDR3: CASSAPMGTFGNEQFF. CDR3 bases: TGTGCCAGCAGCGCTCCGATGGGGACATTCGGTAATGAGCAGTTCTTC.

In this sample, this clone turned up once. The V call is TRBV3-1 (or the pseudogene TRBV3-2), the J call TRBJ2-1; D might be TRBD2 (6 bases). Germline CDR1 reads LGHDT; CDR2 reads YNNKEL (reference sequence). The CDR3 totals 18 residues. V gave up 1 base and J gave up 8 bases, with 24 bases separating them. CDR3 nucleotides: TGTGCCAGCAGCCAAGTAGATATCGTGGCCGGGAGACTTCATGAGCAGTTCTTC. It yields the protein CASSQVDIVAGRLHEQFF.

The CDR3 DNA reads TGTGCCAGCAGCCCTCGACAGGGCTCTGGAAACACCATATATTTT. Translating gives CASSPRQGSGNTIYF. The V and J genes are TRBV9 and TRBJ1-3; 7 bases are a match to TRBD1. V shed 4 bases and J 0 bases; nucleotides not matched to a gene: 4. Germline loops: CDR1 SGDLS, CDR2 YYNGEE. The CDR3 covers 15 residues. Variable domain in full (rest from reference TRBV9 and TRBJ1-3): DSGVTQTPKHLITATGQRVTLRCSPRSGDLSVYWYQQSLDQGLQFLIQYYNGEERAKGNILERFSAQQFPDLHSELNLSSLELGDSALYFCASSPRQGSGNTIYFGEGSWLTVV.